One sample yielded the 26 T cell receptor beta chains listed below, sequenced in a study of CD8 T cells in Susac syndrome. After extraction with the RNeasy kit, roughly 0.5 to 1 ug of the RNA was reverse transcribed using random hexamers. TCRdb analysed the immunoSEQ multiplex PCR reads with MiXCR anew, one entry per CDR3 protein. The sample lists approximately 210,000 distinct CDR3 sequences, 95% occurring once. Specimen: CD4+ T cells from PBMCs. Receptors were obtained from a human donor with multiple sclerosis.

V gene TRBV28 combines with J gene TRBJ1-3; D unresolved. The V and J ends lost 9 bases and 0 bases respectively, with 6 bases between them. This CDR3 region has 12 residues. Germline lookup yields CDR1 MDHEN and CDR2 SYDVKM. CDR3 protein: CARRDSGNTIYF. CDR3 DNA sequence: TGTGCCAGGAGGGACTCTGGAAACACCATATATTTT.

The CDR3: CASSLAGSETQYF. CDR3 nucleotides: TGTGCCAGCAGCCTGGCGGGTTCCGAGACCCAGTACTTC. The chain uses TRBV3-1 and TRBJ2-5; TRBD2 is a possible D gene (5 bases). CDR3 length equals 13 residues. V lost 4 bases and J lost 5, with 11 bases in between. Germline V gene data show CDR1 as LGHDT and CDR2 as YNNKEL (reference sequence).

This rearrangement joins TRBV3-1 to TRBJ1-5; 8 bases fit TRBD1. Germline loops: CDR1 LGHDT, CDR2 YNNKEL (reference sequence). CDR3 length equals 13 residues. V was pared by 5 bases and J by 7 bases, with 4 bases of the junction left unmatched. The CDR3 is CASSDRGKQPQHF. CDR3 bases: TGTGCCAGCAGCGACAGGGGAAAACAGCCCCAGCATTTT.

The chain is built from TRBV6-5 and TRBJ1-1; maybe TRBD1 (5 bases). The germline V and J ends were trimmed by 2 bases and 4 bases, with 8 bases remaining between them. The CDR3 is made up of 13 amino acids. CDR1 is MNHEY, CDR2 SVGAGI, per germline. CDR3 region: CASSYRGTTEAFF. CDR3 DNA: TGTGCCAGCAGTTACAGGGGTACCACTGAAGCTTTCTTT.

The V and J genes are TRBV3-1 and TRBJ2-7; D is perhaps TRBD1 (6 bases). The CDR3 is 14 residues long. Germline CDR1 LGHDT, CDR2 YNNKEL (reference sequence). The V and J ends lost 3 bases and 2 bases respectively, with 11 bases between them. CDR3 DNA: TGTGCCAGCAGCCAGCAGGACAGAGCCTACGAGCAGTACTTC. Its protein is CASSQQDRAYEQYF.

The DNA for the CDR3 is TGTGCCAGCAGCCTTGGGACTAGCGGCAATGAGCAGTTCTTC. Encoded protein: CASSLGTSGNEQFF. The V gene is TRBV3-1, the J gene TRBJ2-1, with 11 bases lining up with TRBD2. With 4 bases clipped from V and 6 bases from J, the junction kept 2 bases outside the gene matches. CDR3 size: 14 residues. The germline gives CDR1 LGHDT, CDR2 YNNKEL (reference sequence).

The CDR3 protein is CASSLASGGNEQYF. The CDR3 DNA sequence: TGTGCCAGCAGCTTAGCCAGCGGGGGAAACGAGCAGTACTTC. The V call is TRBV13, the J call TRBJ2-7; TRBD2 matches 8 bases. Germline CDR1 reads PRHDT; CDR2 reads FYEKMQ (reference sequence). The V segment lost 1 base and the J segment 5 bases; nucleotides outside the gene matches: 4. The CDR3 is made up of 14 amino acids.

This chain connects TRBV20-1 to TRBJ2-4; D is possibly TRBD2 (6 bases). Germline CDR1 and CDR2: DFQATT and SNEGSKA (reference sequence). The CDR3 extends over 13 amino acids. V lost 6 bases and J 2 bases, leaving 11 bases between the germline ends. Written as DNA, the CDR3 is TGCAGTGCCGAGGAGGGGACCAAAAACATTCAGTACTTC. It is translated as CSAEEGTKNIQYF.

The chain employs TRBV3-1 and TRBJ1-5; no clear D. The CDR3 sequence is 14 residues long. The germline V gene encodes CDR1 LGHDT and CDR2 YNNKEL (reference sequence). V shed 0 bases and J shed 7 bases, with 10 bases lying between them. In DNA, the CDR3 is TGTGCCAGCAGCCAAGAGGGGTTCGGGCAGCCCCAGCATTTT. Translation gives CASSQEGFGQPQHF.

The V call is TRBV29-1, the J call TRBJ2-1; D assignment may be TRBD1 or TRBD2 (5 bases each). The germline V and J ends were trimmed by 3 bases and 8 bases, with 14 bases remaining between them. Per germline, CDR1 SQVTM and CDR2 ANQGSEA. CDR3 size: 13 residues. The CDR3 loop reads CSVDREREYEQFF. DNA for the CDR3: TGCAGCGTTGACAGGGAACGGGAATATGAGCAGTTCTTC.

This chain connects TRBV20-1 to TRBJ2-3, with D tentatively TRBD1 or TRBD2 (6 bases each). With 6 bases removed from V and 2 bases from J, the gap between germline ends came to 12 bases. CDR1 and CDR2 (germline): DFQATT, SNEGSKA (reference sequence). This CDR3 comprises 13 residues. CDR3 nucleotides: TGCAGTGCAAGACAGGACTACACAGATACGCAGTATTTT. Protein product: CSARQDYTDTQYF.

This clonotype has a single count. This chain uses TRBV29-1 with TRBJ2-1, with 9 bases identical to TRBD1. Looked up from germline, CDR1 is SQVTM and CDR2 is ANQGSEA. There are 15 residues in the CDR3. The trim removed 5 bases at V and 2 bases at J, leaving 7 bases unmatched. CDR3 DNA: TGCAGCGTTAGACTCCGGGACAGGGCCTACAATGAGCAGTTCTTC. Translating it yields CSVRLRDRAYNEQFF.

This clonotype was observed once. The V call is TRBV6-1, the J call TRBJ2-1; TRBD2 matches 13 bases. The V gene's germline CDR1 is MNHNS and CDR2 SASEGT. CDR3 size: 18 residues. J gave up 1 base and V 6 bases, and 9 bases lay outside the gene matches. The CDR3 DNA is TGTGCCAGCAGCGGGACTAGCGGGGCTAAGAAGTCCTACAATGAGCAGTTCTTC. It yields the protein CASSGTSGAKKSYNEQFF.

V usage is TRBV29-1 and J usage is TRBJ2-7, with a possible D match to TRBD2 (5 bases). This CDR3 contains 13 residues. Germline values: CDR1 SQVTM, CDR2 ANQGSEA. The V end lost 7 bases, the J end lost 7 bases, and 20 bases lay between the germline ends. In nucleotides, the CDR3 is TGCAGCGCCGCTAAGGACGGAACGGGGGAGCAGTACTTC. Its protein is CSAAKDGTGEQYF.

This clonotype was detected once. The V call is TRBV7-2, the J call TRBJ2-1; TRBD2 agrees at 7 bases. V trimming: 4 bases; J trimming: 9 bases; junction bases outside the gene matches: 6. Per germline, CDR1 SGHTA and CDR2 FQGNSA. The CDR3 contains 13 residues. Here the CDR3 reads CASSSPAGFEQFF. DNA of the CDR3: TGTGCCAGCAGCTCCCCAGCGGGATTTGAGCAGTTCTTC.

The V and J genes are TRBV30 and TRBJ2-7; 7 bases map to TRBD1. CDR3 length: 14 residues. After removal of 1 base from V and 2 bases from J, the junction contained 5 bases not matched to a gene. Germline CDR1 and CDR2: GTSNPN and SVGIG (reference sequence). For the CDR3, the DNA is TGTGCCTGGAGTGCCGGGACAGTCACCTACGAGCAGTACTTC. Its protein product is CAWSAGTVTYEQYF.

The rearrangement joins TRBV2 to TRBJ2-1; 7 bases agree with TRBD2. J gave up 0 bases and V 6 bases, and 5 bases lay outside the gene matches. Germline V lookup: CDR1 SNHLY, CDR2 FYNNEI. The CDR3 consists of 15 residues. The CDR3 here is CASSGGMGSYNEQFF. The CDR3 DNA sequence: TGTGCCAGCAGCGGGGGGATGGGCTCCTACAATGAGCAGTTCTTC. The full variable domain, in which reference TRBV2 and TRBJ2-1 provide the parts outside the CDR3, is EPEVTQTPSHQVTQMGQEVILRCVPISNHLYFYWYRQILGQKVEFLVSFYNNEISEKSEIFDDQFSVERPDGSNFTLKIRSTKLEDSAMYFCASSGGMGSYNEQFFGPGTRLTVL.

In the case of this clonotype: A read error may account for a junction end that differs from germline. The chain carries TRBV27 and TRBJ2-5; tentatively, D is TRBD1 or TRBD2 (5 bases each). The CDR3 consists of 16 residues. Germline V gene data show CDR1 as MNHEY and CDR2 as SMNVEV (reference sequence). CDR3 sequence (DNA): TGTGCCAGCAGTTTAGTCGGGGCAGGAACCCAAGAGGCCCAGTACTTC. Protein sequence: CASSLVGAGTQEAQYF.

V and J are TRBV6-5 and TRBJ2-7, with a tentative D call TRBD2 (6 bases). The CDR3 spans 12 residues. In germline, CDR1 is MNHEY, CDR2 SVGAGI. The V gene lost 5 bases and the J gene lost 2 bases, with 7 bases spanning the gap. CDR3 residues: CASSTGAYEQYF. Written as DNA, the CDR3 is TGTGCCAGCAGTACGGGAGCCTACGAGCAGTACTTC.

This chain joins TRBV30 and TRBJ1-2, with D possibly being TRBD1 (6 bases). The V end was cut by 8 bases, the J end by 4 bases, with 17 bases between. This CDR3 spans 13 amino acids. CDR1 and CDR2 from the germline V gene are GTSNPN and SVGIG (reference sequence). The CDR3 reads CARTVPSGYGYTF. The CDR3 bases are TGTGCCCGGACAGTTCCTTCTGGCTATGGCTACACCTTC.

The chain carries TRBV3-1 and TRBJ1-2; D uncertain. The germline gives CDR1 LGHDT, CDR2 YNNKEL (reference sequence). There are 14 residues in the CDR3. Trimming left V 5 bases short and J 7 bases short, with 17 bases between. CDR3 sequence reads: CASSVTIAVSGYTF. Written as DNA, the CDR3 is TGTGCCAGCAGCGTGACTATTGCAGTCAGTGGCTACACCTTC.

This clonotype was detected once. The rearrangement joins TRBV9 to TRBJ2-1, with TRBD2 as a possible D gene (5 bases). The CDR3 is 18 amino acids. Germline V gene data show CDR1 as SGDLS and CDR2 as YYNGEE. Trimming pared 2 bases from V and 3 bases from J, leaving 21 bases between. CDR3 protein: CASSVGAATTRIYNEQFF. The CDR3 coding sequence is TGTGCCAGCAGCGTCGGAGCGGCCACGACTCGCATCTACAATGAGCAGTTCTTC. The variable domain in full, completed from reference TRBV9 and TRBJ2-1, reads DSGVTQTPKHLITATGQRVTLRCSPRSGDLSVYWYQQSLDQGLQFLIQYYNGEERAKGNILERFSAQQFPDLHSELNLSSLELGDSALYFCASSVGAATTRIYNEQFFGPGTRLTVL.

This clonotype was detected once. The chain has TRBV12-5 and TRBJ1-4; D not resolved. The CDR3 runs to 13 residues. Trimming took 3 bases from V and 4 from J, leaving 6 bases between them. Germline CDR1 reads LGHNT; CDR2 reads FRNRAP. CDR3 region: CASGFLVNEKLFF. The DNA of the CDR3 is TGTGCTAGTGGTTTCCTGGTTAATGAAAAACTGTTTTTT.

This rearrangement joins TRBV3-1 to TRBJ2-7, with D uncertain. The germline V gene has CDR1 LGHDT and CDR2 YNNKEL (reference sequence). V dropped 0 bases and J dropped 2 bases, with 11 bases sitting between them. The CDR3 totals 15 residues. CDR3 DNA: TGTGCCAGCAGCCAAGATCCTGTCAGCCCCTACGAGCAGTACTTC. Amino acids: CASSQDPVSPYEQYF.

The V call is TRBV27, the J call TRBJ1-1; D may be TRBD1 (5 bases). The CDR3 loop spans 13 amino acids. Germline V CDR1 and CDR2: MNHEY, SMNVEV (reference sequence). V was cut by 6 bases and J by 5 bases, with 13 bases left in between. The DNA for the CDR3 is TGTGCCAGCAGGGGACTGCTCGGGACTGAAGCTTTCTTT. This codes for CASRGLLGTEAFF.

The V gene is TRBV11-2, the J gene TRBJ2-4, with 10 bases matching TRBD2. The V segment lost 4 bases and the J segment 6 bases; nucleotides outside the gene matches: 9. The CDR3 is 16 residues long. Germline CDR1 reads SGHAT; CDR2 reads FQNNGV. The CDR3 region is CASSSPLAGVLNIQYF. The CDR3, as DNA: TGTGCCAGCAGCTCTCCTCTAGCGGGAGTTTTAAACATTCAGTACTTC. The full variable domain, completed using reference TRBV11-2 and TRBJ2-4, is EAGVAQSPRYKIIEKRQSVAFWCNPISGHATLYWYQQILGQGPKLLIQFQNNGVVDDSQLPKDRFSAERLKGVDSTLKIQPAKLEDSAVYLCASSSPLAGVLNIQYFGAGTRLSVL.